Below are 27 T cell receptor beta chains sequenced from a single sample in a study of T cell clonality in common variable immunodeficiency. These receptors lack a known antigen. Profiling relied on immunoSEQ multiplex PCR, and the TCRdb table lists in-frame clones only, not all of them. The repertoire yields 15,000 to 20,000 clones, none seen only once; the top ten contain around 6.1%. Overall study results and limits: Common variable immunodeficiency TCR beta sequences reportedly had fewer deletions and N-nucleotide insertions.

The sample was peripheral blood mononuclear cells. All receptors derive from a human donor with common variable immunodeficiency.

The sample holds a few counts of this clone. The read ends 3 residues shy of where the CDR3 ends; the end is completed using the germline J gene. The chain links TRBV2 to TRBJ1-2, with 7 bases matching TRBD1. Per germline, CDR1 SNHLY and CDR2 FYNNEI. J lost 0 bases, V lost 5 bases, and 3 bases had no gene match. This CDR3 comprises 14 residues. CDR3 amino acids: CASSPTGTNYGYTF. The DNA read from the CDR3 is TGTGCCAGCAGTCCGACAGGGACTAACTATGGC.

The sample holds many counts of this clone. Read coverage stops 3 residues before the CDR3 terminus; the germline J gene supplies the remainder. This rearrangement joins TRBV5-1 to TRBJ2-3; possibly TRBD1 for D (6 bases). The V gene's germline CDR1 is SGHRS and CDR2 YFSETQ. Trimming removed 0 bases from V and 5 bases from J, with 13 bases in between. The CDR3 runs to 15 residues. This CDR3 reads CASSLVQGMGDTQYF. The covered CDR3 bases are TGCGCCAGCAGCTTGGTACAGGGAATGGGAGATACG.

This clone was detected ten times or more. The read terminates 3 residues before the CDR3 end, so the remaining end is supplied by the germline J gene. This chain connects TRBV2 to TRBJ1-1; 8 positions match TRBD1. V lost 6 bases and J lost 5; bases outside the gene matches: 8. The CDR3 is 14 residues long. CDR1 and CDR2 (germline): SNHLY, FYNNEI. The CDR3 spells CASSRQGRGTEAFF. CDR3 DNA (partial): TGTGCCAGCAGCCGACAGGGGAGAGGGACTGAA.

This clone was recorded a few times. Coverage ceases 3 residues before the CDR3 finishes, and the germline J gene fills in the end. The chain employs TRBV6-2 or TRBV6-3 and TRBJ2-1; 14 positions match TRBD2. CDR3 length equals 17 residues. Germline V CDR1 and CDR2: MNHEY, SVGEGT. V was clipped by 1 base and J by 3 bases; unmatched bases: 2. CDR3 sequence: CASSYLGTSGGYNEQFF. The CDR3 bases that were read are TGTGCCAGCAGTTACTTAGGGACTAGCGGGGGCTACAATGAG.

This clone was counted many times. Relative to the germline gene, one junction end is altered; a read error may explain this. The DNA ends 3 residues before the CDR3 does, and the rest of the CDR3 is filled in from the germline J gene. The chain carries TRBV4-2 and TRBJ2-1; D is tentatively TRBD1 or TRBD2 (5 bases each). Germline lookup yields CDR1 LGHNA and CDR2 YNFKEQ. CDR3 length: 14 residues. The covered CDR3 bases are TGCGCCAGCAGCCAAGCGGACAATTACAATGAG. This encodes CASSQADNYNE. The whole CDR3 region reads CASSQADNYNEQFF.

This clone was recorded many times. The read terminates 3 residues ahead of where the CDR3 ends, so the germline J gene completes it. The chain links TRBV4-2 to TRBJ2-7, with 10 bases fitting TRBD1. The V and J ends lost 4 bases and 3 bases, in that order; junction bases with no gene match: 12. Germline-derived CDR1 and CDR2 are LGHNA and YNFKEQ. The CDR3 runs to 17 residues. Incomplete CDR3 DNA: TGTGCCAGCAGCCTGACCCCCGGACAGGGGGTAGACTACGAG. Translated, it gives CASSLTPGQGVDYE. The entire CDR3 protein reads CASSLTPGQGVDYEQYF.

Comments on this clone: Read coverage stops 3 residues before the CDR3 terminus; the germline J gene supplies the remainder. Other DNA sequences of this sample code for an identical CDR3. The chain carries TRBV6-2 or TRBV6-3 and TRBJ1-1, with 10 bases that match TRBD1. After removal of 4 bases from V and 5 bases from J, the junction contained 1 base not matched to a gene. This CDR3 is built from 13 residues. Germline values: CDR1 MNHEY, CDR2 SVGEGT. The CDR3 DNA, read in part, is TGTGCCAGCAGTTGGACAGGGGGAACTGAA. This encodes CASSWTGGTE. The entire CDR3 sequence reads CASSWTGGTEAFF.

This clone showed up just a few times. The read halts 3 residues ahead of the CDR3 end, with the missing end drawn from the germline J gene. V and J are TRBV19 and TRBJ1-6; the D is unclear. CDR3 length equals 13 residues. Germline V CDR1 and CDR2: LNHDA, SQIVND (reference sequence). Here the CDR3 reads CASSILIQAPLHF. Partial CDR3 DNA: TGTGCCAGTAGTATTTTGATCCAGGCGCCC.

For this clone: The CDR3 end lies 3 residues beyond the end of the read and is filled in from the germline J gene. The rearrangement joins TRBV30 to TRBJ1-2, with TRBD1 matching 7 bases. The CDR3 is made up of 14 amino acids. Germline CDR1 and CDR2: GTSNPN and SVGIG (reference sequence). V was pared by 3 bases and J by 4 bases, with 8 bases of the junction left unmatched. The CDR3 is CAWRMPTGRYGYTF. Incomplete CDR3 DNA: TGTGCCTGGAGGATGCCGACAGGGCGCTATGGC.

This clone was seen at least ten times. The read halts 3 residues ahead of the CDR3 end, with the missing end drawn from the germline J gene. The chain joins TRBV2 to TRBJ2-7; TRBD1 matches 7 bases. V lost 7 bases to trimming and J lost 1 base; unmatched junction nucleotides: 7. The CDR3 is 14 residues long. Germline V gene sequence: CDR1 SNHLY, CDR2 FYNNEI. The part of the CDR3 DNA that was read is TGTGCCAGCAACGCTCCGGACAGGTCCTACGAG. It encodes CASNAPDRSYE. The entire CDR3 protein is CASNAPDRSYEQYF.

This clone was seen ten or more times. The read ends 3 residues shy of where the CDR3 ends; the end is completed using the germline J gene. The chain has TRBV20-1 and TRBJ2-3; 16 bases map to TRBD2. J lost 4 bases, V lost 5 bases, and 12 bases had no gene match. CDR1 and CDR2 (germline): DFQATT, SNEGSKA (reference sequence). CDR3 length: 18 amino acids. The DNA read from the CDR3 is TGCAGTGCTCATTCCGGGACTAGCGGGAGGGAATTTCCAGATACG. Translated, it gives CSAHSGTSGREFPDT. The CDR3, in full, reads CSAHSGTSGREFPDTQYF.

Comments on this clone: Read sequence stops 3 residues before the CDR3 end, and the germline J gene provides the missing end. This rearrangement joins TRBV5-1 to TRBJ2-7; 16 positions match TRBD2. The germline CDR1 and CDR2 sequences are SGHRS and YFSETQ. The J segment lost 2 bases and the V segment lost 4 bases, leaving 3 bases of the junction unmatched. CDR3 length: 16 residues. The CDR3 spells CASSEGTSGRAYEQYF. The covered CDR3 bases are TGCGCCAGCAGCGAGGGGACTAGCGGGAGGGCCTACGAG.

Concerning this clone: With the read ending 3 residues before the CDR3 end, the germline J gene is used to fill in that end. The gene calls are TRBV6-1 and TRBJ1-2; no reliable D call. This CDR3 is 14 amino acids long. Germline V lookup: CDR1 MNHNS, CDR2 SASEGT. The V end lost 2 bases, the J end lost 2 bases, and 9 bases lay between the germline ends. The CDR3 protein is CASSELDSNYGYTF. The sequenced CDR3 bases are TGTGCCAGCAGTGAACTTGACTCAAACTATGGC.

A word on this clone: Read data end 3 residues before the CDR3 end; the end is taken from the germline J gene. The chain combines TRBV7-9 with TRBJ2-1, with D perhaps TRBD1 (7 bases). CDR1 and CDR2 from the germline V gene are SEHNR and FQNEAQ (reference sequence). With 1 base removed from V and 7 bases from J, the gap between germline ends came to 11 bases. The CDR3 has 14 amino acids. The CDR3 loop is CASSLDGGQNEQFF. The part of the CDR3 DNA that was read is TGTGCCAGCAGCTTAGACGGGGGACAGAATGAG.

This clone was counted at least ten times. The missing CDR3 end, 3 residues past where the read stops, is filled in from the germline J gene. V usage is TRBV29-1 and J usage is TRBJ2-7; the match to TRBD2 covers 11 bases. The V gene's germline CDR1 is SQVTM and CDR2 ANQGSEA. CDR3 length: 14 amino acids. Trimming took 4 bases from V and 6 from J; bases not matched to a gene: 8. CDR3 DNA (partial): TGCAGCGTTGGGGGCCTAGCGGGGGGCGGCGAG. Translating it yields CSVGGLAGGGE. The entire CDR3 reads CSVGGLAGGGEQYF.

This clone was counted only a few times. Read sequence stops 3 residues before the CDR3 end, and the germline J gene provides the missing end. The chain recombines TRBV10-3 with TRBJ2-1; 8 nucleotides align to TRBD1. This CDR3 is 18 amino acids long. The V gene end was trimmed by 0 bases and the J gene end by 4 bases; junction bases not matched to a gene: 11. The germline gives CDR1 ENHRY, CDR2 SYGVKD. The CDR3 sequence: CAISESWALRTGYNEQFF. The part of the CDR3 DNA that was read is TGTGCCATCAGTGAGTCGTGGGCTCTGCGGACAGGGTACAATGAG.

The sample holds many counts of this clone. The DNA ends 3 residues before the CDR3 does, and the rest of the CDR3 is filled in from the germline J gene. The J gene is TRBJ2-7, the V gene TRBV18; 9 bases are a match to TRBD1. The junction had 3 bases not matched to a gene; V was cut back by 3 bases and J by 3 bases. This CDR3 comprises 14 residues. Germline V CDR1 and CDR2: KGHSH, LQKENI. The CDR3 DNA, read in part, is TGTGCCAGCTCACCCGAGACAGGGGGCTACGAG. Residues: CASSPETGGYE. The whole CDR3 sequence is CASSPETGGYEQYF.

This clone has more than one count but fewer than ten. The CDR3 is cut off 3 residues early in the read; its end comes from the germline J gene. V gene TRBV23-1 combines with J gene TRBJ2-7; weak D call: TRBD2 (5 bases). TRBV23-1 falls under the ORF class, with uncertain function. CDR3 size: 14 residues. V lost 7 bases and J lost 2, with 15 bases in between. CDR3 protein: CASTIRTRTYEQYF. The part of the CDR3 DNA that was read is TGCGCCAGCACCATACGGACTCGAACCTACGAG.

This clone was detected a few times. Read coverage stops 3 residues before the CDR3 terminus; the germline J gene supplies the remainder. The chain carries TRBV2 and TRBJ2-7, with a weak D call TRBD2 (5 bases). The CDR3 length is 13 residues. The germline V gene encodes CDR1 SNHLY and CDR2 FYNNEI. Trimming took off 7 bases at V and 6 bases at J, with 16 bases between the two ends. The sequenced part of the CDR3 DNA is TGTGCCAGCATCGAGGTAATGAGCGGCGAG. It encodes CASIEVMSGE. The whole CDR3 sequence reads CASIEVMSGEQYF.

In this sample, this clone turned up a few times. The CDR3 goes on 3 residues after the read ends, and that part is filled in from the germline J gene. V is TRBV18 and J is TRBJ2-7, with 7 bases fitting TRBD1. The CDR3 covers 12 residues. V trimming: 6 bases; J trimming: 5 bases; junction bases outside the gene matches: 4. Germline V gives CDR1 KGHSH, CDR2 LQKENI. The CDR3 DNA, read in part, is TGTGCCAGCTCCATCGACAGGGACGAG. Its translation: CASSIDRDE. The complete CDR3 protein is CASSIDRDEQYF. The whole variable domain, filled in from reference TRBV18 and TRBJ2-7, reads NAGVMQNPRHLVRRRGQEARLRCSPMKGHSHVYWYRQLPEEGLKFMVYLQKENIIDESGMPKERFSAEFPKEGPSILRIQQVVRGDSAAYFCASSIDRDEQYFGPGTRLTVT.

This clone was seen repeatedly, ten times or more. The DNA ends 3 residues before the CDR3 does, and the rest of the CDR3 is filled in from the germline J gene. The chain uses TRBV30 and TRBJ1-5; TRBD1 aligns across 9 bases. CDR1 GTSNPN and CDR2 SVGIG come from the germline V gene (reference sequence). J gave up 2 bases and V 0 bases, and 5 bases lay outside the gene matches. The CDR3 length is 16 residues. The CDR3 sequence is CAWSVGTGRGNQPQHF. The DNA read from the CDR3 is TGTGCCTGGAGTGTAGGGACAGGGAGGGGCAATCAGCCC.

There are a few counts of this clone. The missing CDR3 end, 3 residues past where the read stops, is filled in from the germline J gene. This rearrangement joins TRBV6-2 or TRBV6-3 to TRBJ1-2, with 8 bases identical to TRBD1. V lost 0 bases and J lost 7; bases outside the gene matches: 7. The CDR3 runs 15 residues. Per the germline V gene, CDR1 is MNHEY and CDR2 is SVGEGT. The CDR3 DNA, read in part, is TGTGCCAGCAGTTACTCCCCCACAGGGGGAGGTGGC. Its translation: CASSYSPTGGGG. The CDR3 in its entirety is CASSYSPTGGGGYTF.

Of note for this clone: The read ends 3 residues shy of where the CDR3 ends; the end is completed using the germline J gene. The chain employs TRBV18 and TRBJ1-4; D unresolved. Trimming took off 3 bases at V and 8 bases at J, with 16 bases between the two ends. Germline V gives CDR1 KGHSH, CDR2 LQKENI. CDR3 length equals 15 residues. The CDR3 bases that were read are TGTGCCAGCTCACCCTCCGCCCGAGGCCCGGAAAAA. Translating it yields CASSPSARGPEK. The complete CDR3 sequence is CASSPSARGPEKLFF. Based on the CDR3 plus reference TRBV18 and TRBJ1-4, the full variable domain is NAGVMQNPRHLVRRRGQEARLRCSPMKGHSHVYWYRQLPEEGLKFMVYLQKENIIDESGMPKERFSAEFPKEGPSILRIQQVVRGDSAAYFCASSPSARGPEKLFFGSGTQLSVL.

This clone was seen repeatedly, ten times or more. The DNA ends 3 residues before the CDR3 does, and the rest of the CDR3 is filled in from the germline J gene. The gene calls are TRBV6-1 and TRBJ2-3, with 13 bases lining up with TRBD2. CDR1 MNHNS and CDR2 SASEGT come from the germline V gene. The CDR3 totals 15 residues. The junction had 2 bases not matched to a gene; V was cut back by 4 bases and J by 4 bases. The CDR3 DNA, read in part, is TGTGCCAGCAGTGGACTAGCGGGGGGACCAGATACG. Residues: CASSGLAGGPDT. The entire CDR3 sequence reads CASSGLAGGPDTQYF.

This clone has just a few counts. Coverage ceases 3 residues before the CDR3 finishes, and the germline J gene fills in the end. The chain uses TRBV29-1 and TRBJ2-7, with D perhaps TRBD1 (6 bases). Between the trimmed V and J ends, which lost 6 bases and 5 bases, there was a span of 14 bases. This CDR3 is 12 amino acids long. Germline V gene data show CDR1 as SQVTM and CDR2 as ANQGSEA. The CDR3 sequence: CSVSGHNHEQYF. The covered CDR3 bases are TGCAGCGTGTCGGGACATAACCACGAG.

This clone was recorded at least ten times. CDR3 bases read: TGTGCCAGTAGTATTGCTCGACAGCAAGAGACC. It encodes CASSIARQQET. In full, the CDR3 reads CASSIARQQETQYF. The J gene is TRBJ2-5, the V gene TRBV19; D is perhaps TRBD1 (5 bases). From the germline J gene comes the end of the CDR3, since the read stops 3 residues before it. V gave up 3 bases and J gave up 2 bases, with 10 bases separating them. The germline V gene encodes CDR1 LNHDA and CDR2 SQIVND (reference sequence). This CDR3 is built from 14 residues.

This clone occurred many times. Read coverage stops 3 residues before the CDR3 terminus; the germline J gene supplies the remainder. V is TRBV30 and J is TRBJ2-4; D unresolved. This CDR3 has 13 amino acids. Germline CDR1 reads GTSNPN; CDR2 reads SVGIG (reference sequence). This CDR3 reads CAWSVPVTLIQYF. The CDR3 bases that were read are TGTGCCTGGAGTGTACCGGTTACCCTGATT.